This is a list of T cell receptor beta chains from one sample in a study of regulatory T cells in long-lasting Graves disease. TCRdb recomputed calls from the multiplex PCR reads with MiXCR, one row per CDR3 protein. There are some 500,000 distinct CDR3 sequences in the sample; about 14% occur only once, and 10% lies in the top ten. The same specimen was also included in a second study, on T cells in Graves' hyperthyroidism and ophthalmopathy.

Sequenced material: peripheral blood mononuclear cells (PBMCs), taken at new diagnosis, from a patient treated with antithyroid drugs. Receptors originate from a man younger than 40 with Graves disease. CDR3s include the opening cysteine and the closing phenylalanine or tryptophan. A D gene is named only where the DNA matches it firmly. Not every row has a clone size; where given, it reads once, few, many or a size class.

CSAGVRTSGGQGTQYF,TGCAGTGCTGGAGTCCGGACTAGCGGGGGGCAGGGGACCCAGTACTTC,TRBJ2-5,TRBV20-1,many,TRBD2
CSASRGAPYEQYF,TGCAGTGCTAGCCGGGGGGCCCCCTACGAGCAGTACTTC,TRBJ2-7,TRBV20-1,many,-
CASSSDRGNTIYF,TGTGCCAGCAGTTCAGACCGCGGAAACACCATATATTTT,TRBJ1-3,TRBV11-2,few,-
CASSIRRTGELFF,TGTGCCAGTAGTATCCGGAGGACCGGGGAGCTGTTTTTT,TRBJ2-2,TRBV19,-,-
CAISEAEGEAFF,TGTGCCATCAGTGAAGCGGAGGGTGAAGCTTTCTTT,TRBJ1-1,TRBV10-3,-,-
CASNDPDRGNTGELFF,TGTGCCAGCAACGACCCGGACAGGGGGAACACCGGGGAGCTGTTTTTT,TRBJ2-2,TRBV6-1,few,TRBD1
CSARDQGPLQLFF,TGCAGTGCTAGAGATCAGGGGCCTCTTCAACTGTTTTTT,TRBJ1-4,TRBV20-1,many,-
CASSLLAPGRAGGYTF,TGTGCCAGCAGCTTATTAGCCCCGGGCAGGGCAGGTGGCTACACCTTC,TRBJ1-2,TRBV7-9,many,-
CSATTSRGGEQYF,TGCAGTGCCACCACTAGCAGGGGGGGTGAGCAGTACTTC,TRBJ2-7,TRBV20-1,many,-
CASSPTPRRDTGELFF,TGTGCCAGCAGCCCGACACCTCGCCGAGACACCGGGGAGCTGTTTTTT,TRBJ2-2,TRBV11-2,many,-
CASKAGSYEQYF,TGTGCCAGCAAGGCGGGCTCCTACGAGCAGTACTTC,TRBJ2-7,TRBV2,many,-
CASSVGREQFF,TGTGCCAGCAGCGTAGGAAGAGAGCAGTTCTTC,TRBJ2-1,TRBV5-5,many,-
CASSLGDFGGSYEQYF,TGTGCCAGCAGTTTAGGGGATTTTGGGGGCTCCTACGAGCAGTACTTC,TRBJ2-7,TRBV27,many,-
CASSPQGGHSPLHF,TGTGCCAGCAGCCCCCAGGGAGGCCACTCACCCCTCCACTTT,TRBJ1-6,TRBV4-1,few,-
CSARESWDPNSPLHF,TGCAGTGCTAGAGAGAGTTGGGACCCAAATTCACCCCTCCACTTT,TRBJ1-6,TRBV20-1,many,-
CASSGEEGADTGELFF,TGCGCCAGCAGCGGCGAAGAGGGGGCGGACACCGGGGAGCTGTTTTTT,TRBJ2-2,TRBV10-1,many,TRBD1
CSVLADRPSYEQYF,TGCAGCGTTTTAGCGGACCGCCCCTCCTACGAGCAGTACTTC,TRBJ2-7,TRBV29-1,few,-
CASAGQIQETQYF,TGCGCCAGCGCAGGACAGATACAAGAGACCCAGTACTTC,TRBJ2-5,TRBV5-1,many,-
CASSYNNQDWGYNEQFF,TGTGCCAGCAGCTATAACAATCAGGACTGGGGCTACAATGAGCAGTTCTTC,TRBJ2-1,TRBV11-2,many,-
CATAGTGATEAFF,TGTGCCACTGCCGGGACAGGAGCCACTGAAGCTTTCTTT,TRBJ1-1,TRBV27,many,TRBD1
CASRTLRAELLPF,TGCGCCAGCAGAACACTTAGAGCGGAGTTGCTACCCTTC,TRBJ2-5,TRBV10-1,-,-
CASSSLAGGPTTSTDTQYF,TGTGCCAGCAGTTCGTTGGCGGGAGGGCCGACAACTAGCACAGATACGCAGTATTTT,TRBJ2-3,TRBV12-3/TRBV12-4,many,TRBD2
CASSLLISGSFGLETQYF,TGTGCCAGCAGCTTATTGATTAGCGGGAGTTTTGGTTTAGAGACCCAGTACTTC,TRBJ2-5,TRBV7-9,-,TRBD2
CASSFELGIKNIQYF,TGTGCCAGCAGTTTCGAACTTGGGATCAAAAACATTCAGTACTTC,TRBJ2-4,TRBV12-3/TRBV12-4,many,-
CASSTQGAVNTEAFF,TGTGCCAGCAGTACACAGGGGGCCGTGAACACTGAAGCTTTCTTT,TRBJ1-1,TRBV6-7,many,TRBD1
CSALRGGSYEQFF,TGCAGTGCCCTCCGTGGGGGCTCCTACGAGCAGTTCTTC,TRBJ2-1,TRBV20-1,-,-
CASSLEGHEQFF,TGTGCCAGCAGCTTGGAAGGTCATGAGCAGTTCTTC,TRBJ2-1,TRBV7-2,many,-
CASRGPKEQYF,TGCGCCAGCAGGGGACCTAAGGAGCAGTACTTC,TRBJ2-7,TRBV5-1,many,-
CSAYKGGGYTF,TGCAGTGCTTATAAGGGGGGCGGCTACACCTTC,TRBJ1-2,TRBV20-1,many,-
CAISATGGAAGEDTQYF,TGTGCCATCAGTGCCACGGGTGGGGCGGCAGGGGAGGATACGCAGTATTTT,TRBJ2-3,TRBV10-3,many,-
CSANRGRNTEAFF,TGCAGTGCTAACAGGGGGCGTAACACTGAAGCTTTCTTT,TRBJ1-1,TRBV20-1,many,TRBD1
CASSEGPSREGYEQYF,TGTGCCAGCAGTGAGGGCCCGAGTCGGGAGGGCTACGAGCAGTACTTC,TRBJ2-7,TRBV6-4,few,TRBD2
CASSRRSSQHEQYF,TGTGCCAGTTCAAGGAGGAGCAGCCAGCACGAGCAGTACTTC,TRBJ2-7,TRBV19,few,-
CASSLMAQETQYF,TGTGCCAGCAGCTTAATGGCCCAAGAGACCCAGTACTTC,TRBJ2-5,TRBV7-3,few,-
CSARTGSGELFF,TGCAGTGCCAGGACAGGGTCCGGGGAGCTGTTTTTT,TRBJ2-2,TRBV20-1,-,TRBD1
CASSERDFDQPQHF,TGTGCCAGCAGCGAAAGGGACTTCGATCAGCCCCAGCATTTT,TRBJ1-5,TRBV2,many,-
CASSVPRGRANTGELFF,TGTGCCAGCAGCGTTCCTAGGGGCAGGGCGAACACCGGGGAGCTGTTTTTT,TRBJ2-2,TRBV9,-,-
CASSFGQGGSYEQYF,TGTGCCAGCAGTTTTGGACAGGGCGGTTCCTACGAGCAGTACTTC,TRBJ2-7,TRBV6-2/TRBV6-3,-,TRBD1
CASSLVEALQETQYF,TGTGCCAGCAGCTTAGTCGAGGCCCTCCAAGAGACCCAGTACTTC,TRBJ2-5,TRBV7-2,many,-
CASSQDLGGGRLYNEQFF,TGTGCCAGCAGCCAAGATCTTGGGGGAGGTAGGCTTTACAATGAGCAGTTCTTC,TRBJ2-1,TRBV14,-,-
CASTPRTISNTGELFF,TGTGCCAGCACCCCCCGGACTATTTCGAACACCGGGGAGCTGTTTTTT,TRBJ2-2,TRBV3-1,few,-
CASSPGLPLGTQYF,TGTGCCAGCAGCCCGGGACTGCCACTCGGGACCCAGTACTTC,TRBJ2-5,TRBV7-2,many,-
CASSSEQGARTKNIQYF,TGTGCCAGCAGCTCCGAACAGGGGGCTAGGACCAAAAACATTCAGTACTTC,TRBJ2-4,TRBV5-8,many,TRBD1
CSVWEASSYNEQFF,TGCAGCGTGTGGGAGGCGAGCTCCTACAATGAGCAGTTCTTC,TRBJ2-1,TRBV29-1,many,-
CATSDLGQGAGYGYTF,TGTGCCACCAGTGATTTAGGGCAGGGGGCCGGCTATGGCTACACCTTC,TRBJ1-2,TRBV24-1,many,TRBD1
CASSFWSRETQYF,TGTGCCAGCAGTTTCTGGAGTAGAGAGACCCAGTACTTC,TRBJ2-5,TRBV28,many,-
CASSQPGTNQPQHF,TGCGCCAGCAGCCAGCCGGGCACCAATCAGCCCCAGCATTTT,TRBJ1-5,TRBV4-1,-,-
CSARDSYGLQTEAFF,TGCAGTGCTAGAGATTCCTACGGACTTCAGACTGAAGCTTTCTTT,TRBJ1-1,TRBV20-1,many,-
CASSNVAGADTQYF,TGCGCCAGCAGCAACGTAGCGGGAGCAGATACGCAGTATTTT,TRBJ2-3,TRBV5-1,-,TRBD2
CASSEPGLARSSYNERFF,TGTGCCAGCAGTGAGCCCGGCCTAGCGAGGAGCTCCTACAATGAGCGGTTCTTC,TRBJ2-1,TRBV2,-,-